The entry below gives a single T cell receptor beta chain sequence along with its context. The record originates from a study of blood T cell repertoires in COVID-19. About the study: T cells, B-cell-depleted T cells, or PBMCs supplied cDNA or gDNA.

The CDR3 covers 15 residues. Germline lookup yields CDR1 SNHLY and CDR2 FYNNEI. J lost 7 bases, V lost 6 bases, and 6 bases had no gene match. In the source study's methods: Estimation of nucleated cell counts relied on the amplification of reference gene primers. Profiling relied on immunoSEQ multiplex PCR, and the TCRdb table lists in-frame clones only, not all of them. From that table come the V and J calls and clone size; the DNA was used to work out D and trimming. The table records under 350,000 clones, approximately 85% of them present only once. Sequencing was performed on peripheral blood. This chain joins TRBV2 and TRBJ2-1; 13 positions match TRBD2. The receptor was derived from a woman aged 70-85 years with acute or convalescent COVID-19. The CDR3, as DNA: TGTGCCAGCAGCTGGACTAGCGGGGGAATTAATGAGCAGTTCTTC. Translating it yields CASSWTSGGINEQFF.